Sequencing of this T cell receptor beta chain was carried out in a study of blood T cell repertoires in COVID-19. Study-level information: Samples representing acute and convalescent COVID-19 were sourced from the United States, Italy and Spain. PBMCs, B-cell-depleted T cells, or T cells were the source of the cDNA or gDNA that made up the material.

In the study's own analysis: For nucleated cells, counts were estimated from reference gene primer amplification. Data came from immunoSEQ multiplex PCR; TCRdb stores just in-frame clones and leaves some out. The V and J calls and clone size come from that table; D and trimming were worked out from the DNA. The table shows about 380,000 clones, with around 85% occurring only once. Sequencing was performed on peripheral blood. This receptor was obtained from a woman younger than 30 with acute or convalescent COVID-19.

The CDR3 DNA reads TGTGCCAGCAGCGTAGCGACTAGCGGGGATTTGGATACGCAGTATTTT. Translating it yields CASSVATSGDLDTQYF. V usage is TRBV9 and J usage is TRBJ2-3; 11 positions match TRBD2. CDR1 and CDR2 (germline): SGDLS, YYNGEE. This CDR3 has 16 amino acids. V lost 0 bases, J lost 6 bases, and 6 bases stayed unmatched.